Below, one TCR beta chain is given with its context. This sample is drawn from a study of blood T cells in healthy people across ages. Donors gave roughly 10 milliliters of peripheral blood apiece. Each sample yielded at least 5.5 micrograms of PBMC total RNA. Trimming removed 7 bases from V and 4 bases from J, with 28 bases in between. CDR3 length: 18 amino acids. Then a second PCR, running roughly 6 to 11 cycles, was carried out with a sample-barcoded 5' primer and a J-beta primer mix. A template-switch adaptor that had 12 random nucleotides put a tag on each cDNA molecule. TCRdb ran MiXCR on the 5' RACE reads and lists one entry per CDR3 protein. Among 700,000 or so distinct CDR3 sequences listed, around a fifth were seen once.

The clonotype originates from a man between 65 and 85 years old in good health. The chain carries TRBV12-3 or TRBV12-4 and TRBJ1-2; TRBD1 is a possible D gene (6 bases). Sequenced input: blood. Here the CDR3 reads CASTPTGHPPRGSYGYTF. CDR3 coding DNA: TGTGCCAGCACCCCGACGGGACATCCACCTCGAGGGAGCTATGGCTACACCTTC.